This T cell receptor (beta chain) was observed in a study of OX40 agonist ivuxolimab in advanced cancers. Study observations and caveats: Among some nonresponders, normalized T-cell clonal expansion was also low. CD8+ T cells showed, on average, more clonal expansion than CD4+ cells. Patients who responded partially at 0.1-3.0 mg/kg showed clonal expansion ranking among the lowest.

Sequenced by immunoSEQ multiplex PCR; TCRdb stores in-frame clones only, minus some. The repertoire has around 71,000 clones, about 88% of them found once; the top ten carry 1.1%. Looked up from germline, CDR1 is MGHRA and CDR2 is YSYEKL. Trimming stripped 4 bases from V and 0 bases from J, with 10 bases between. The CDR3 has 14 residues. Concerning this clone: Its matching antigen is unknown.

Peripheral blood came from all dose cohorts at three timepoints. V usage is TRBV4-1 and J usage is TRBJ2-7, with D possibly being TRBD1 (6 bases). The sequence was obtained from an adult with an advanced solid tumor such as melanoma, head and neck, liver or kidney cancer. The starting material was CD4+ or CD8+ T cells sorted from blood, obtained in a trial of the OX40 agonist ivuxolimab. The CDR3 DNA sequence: TGCGCCAGCAGCCCAGCGGACAGCTCCTACGAGCAGTACTTC. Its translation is CASSPADSSYEQYF.